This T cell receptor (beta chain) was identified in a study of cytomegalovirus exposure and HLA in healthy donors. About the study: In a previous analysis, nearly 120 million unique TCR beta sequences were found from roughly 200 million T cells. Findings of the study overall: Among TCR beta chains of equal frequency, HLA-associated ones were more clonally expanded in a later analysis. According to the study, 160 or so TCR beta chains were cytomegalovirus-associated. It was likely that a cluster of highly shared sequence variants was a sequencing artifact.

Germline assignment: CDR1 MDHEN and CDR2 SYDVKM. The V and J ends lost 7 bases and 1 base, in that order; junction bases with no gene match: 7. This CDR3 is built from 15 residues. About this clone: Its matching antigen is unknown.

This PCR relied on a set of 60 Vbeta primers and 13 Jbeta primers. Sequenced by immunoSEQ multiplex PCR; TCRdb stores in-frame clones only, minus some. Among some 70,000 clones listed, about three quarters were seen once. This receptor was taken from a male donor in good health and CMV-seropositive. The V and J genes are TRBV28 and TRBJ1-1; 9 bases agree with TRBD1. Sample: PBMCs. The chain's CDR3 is CASIMGGQGNTEAFF. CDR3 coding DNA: TGTGCCAGCATCATGGGGGGACAGGGGAACACTGAAGCTTTCTTT.